This T cell receptor beta chain was documented in a study of cytomegalovirus exposure and HLA in healthy donors. General study findings and limits: In presence/absence analyses, roughly uniform sequencing depth across donors was assumed.

CDR1 is MNHNS and CDR2 is SASEGT in the germline V gene. The trim removed 4 bases at V and 9 bases at J, leaving 14 bases unmatched. CDR3 length: 15 residues. For this clone: Its specificity is unknown.

With 60 Vbeta and 13 Jbeta primers, the PCR was carried out. The method was immunoSEQ multiplex PCR; TCRdb's version includes in-frame clones alone and lacks a portion of them. The table shows about 78,000 clones, with nearly 80% occurring only once. This rearrangement joins TRBV6-1 to TRBJ1-1; 7 bases line up with TRBD1. Sample: PBMCs. The sequence was obtained from a woman between 45 and 60 years old in good health and CMV-seropositive. CDR3 protein: CASSARDRVTLKAFF. The CDR3 bases are TGTGCCAGCAGTGCCCGAGACAGGGTGACATTAAAAGCTTTCTTT.